One TCR beta chain is described in this entry. Antigen: not known. Time point: week 11, during vaccination. Every vaccine dose comprised 300 ug of mutant IDH1 20-mer peptide plus topical imiquimod. This entry is derived from a study of a mutant IDH1 vaccine in newly diagnosed glioma. The germline CDR1 and CDR2 sequences are LNHDA and SQIVND (reference sequence). CDR3 length: 16 residues. Trimming at V came to 4 bases and at J to 0 bases, leaving 5 bases not matched to a gene. Using immunoSEQ multiplex PCR, the repertoire was profiled, and TCRdb retains in-frame clones only, with some absent. The sample lists tens of thousands of clones, roughly 89% occurring once.

The rearrangement uses TRBV19 and TRBJ1-4; 7 nucleotides agree with TRBD1. The TCR was taken from a woman aged 40 to 50 with glioma. Sequences were derived from PBMCs, sampled from a glioma patient whose treatment included an IDH1 peptide vaccine. The CDR3 loop is CASSTIGTATNEKLFF. In DNA form, the CDR3 reads TGTGCCAGTAGTACCATCGGGACAGCAACTAATGAAAAACTGTTTTTT.